This T cell receptor (beta chain) was documented in a study of blood T cell repertoires in COVID-19. About the study: There were acute and convalescent COVID-19 samples, and they came from the United States, Italy and Spain. Nucleic acid was either cDNA or gDNA, and it came from T cells, B-cell-depleted T cells, or PBMCs.

Methods used by the authors: Nucleated cell counts were estimated from reference gene primer amplification. TCRdb's table, derived via immunoSEQ multiplex PCR, lists solely in-frame clones and lacks some. V and J calls and clone size are copied from that table; D and trimming were computed from the DNA. The data hold about 40,000 clones, with more than 75% observed a single time. CDR1 SGHRS and CDR2 YFSETQ come from the germline V gene. This CDR3 is 14 amino acids long. Trimming pared 0 bases from V and 8 bases from J, leaving 9 bases between. This sequence was found in a human donor in a cohort sampled during active COVID-19. Sequencing was performed on peripheral blood. The genes are TRBV5-1 and TRBJ1-6, with D unresolved. For the CDR3, the DNA is TGCGCCAGCAGCTTGGGAACGGCGGATTCACCCCTCCACTTT. Its protein is CASSLGTADSPLHF.